These 13 T cell receptor beta chains share one sample of origin, sequenced in a study of CXCR3-negative and CXCR3-positive naive CD8 T cells. The method, 5' RACE with UMI labels, was used to prepare the TRB cDNA libraries. After re-calling the 5' RACE reads, TCRdb lists one entry per CDR3 protein, DNA absent. The sample holds about 120,000 distinct CDR3 sequences. Sequenced: naive CXCR3- CD8+ T cells from blood. Subset described: CD45RO-CCR7+CD27+CD95- naive CD8+ T cells lacking CXCR3 (TNR3-). All receptors come from a human donor in good health. Some clones in this sample may be carry-over from other donors' samples.

The chain is built from TRBV7-2 and TRBJ2-5; the TCRdb call, TRBD1, lacks DNA for checking. Germline assignment: CDR1 SGHTA and CDR2 FQGNSA. This CDR3 has 13 residues. The CDR3 loop reads CASSPWGEETQYF.

V gene TRBV7-6 combines with J gene TRBJ2-7; TCRdb outputs TRBD2, but without DNA this stays unchecked. The CDR3 loop spans 14 amino acids. Per germline, CDR1 SGHVS and CDR2 FNYEAQ. The CDR3: CASSSDARAYEQYF. The full variable domain, completed using reference TRBV7-6 and TRBJ2-7, is GAGVSQSPRYKVTKRGQDVALRCDPISGHVSLYWYRQALGQGPEFLTYFNYEAQQDKSGLPNDRFSAERPEGSISTLTIQRTEQRDSAMYRCASSSDARAYEQYFGPGTRLTVT.

The gene calls are TRBV7-9 and TRBJ2-5; there is no DNA to check the TCRdb D call of TRBD1. This CDR3 spans 15 amino acids. CDR1 SEHNR and CDR2 FQNEAQ come from the germline V gene (reference sequence). CDR3 sequence reads: CASRPGGTYQETQYF.

The chain has TRBV7-9 and TRBJ2-2. The CDR3 has 14 residues. Germline CDR1 and CDR2: SEHNR and FQNEAQ (reference sequence). CDR3 region: CASSLLDLTGELFF.

The V gene is TRBV5-5, the J gene TRBJ2-1; the D call from TCRdb, TRBD2, cannot be confirmed without DNA. The CDR3 has 15 residues. Germline assignment: CDR1 SGHKS and CDR2 YYEKEE (reference sequence). The CDR3 protein is CASSLTGTRHNEQFF.

V usage is TRBV4-3 and J usage is TRBJ2-7. The germline V gene encodes CDR1 LGHNA and CDR2 YSLEER. The CDR3 covers 15 residues. The CDR3 loop reads CASSQNSRSAYEQYF.

The rearrangement links TRBV6-2 or TRBV6-3 to TRBJ2-7. This CDR3 has 15 amino acids. Germline-derived CDR1 and CDR2 are MNHEY and SVGEGT. The CDR3 sequence: CASSYPPDSPYEQYF.

The chain couples TRBV7-9 to TRBJ1-6; TCRdb calls TRBD1, which cannot be checked without DNA. Germline V CDR1 and CDR2: SEHNR, FQNEAQ (reference sequence). The length of the CDR3 is 18 residues. CDR3 sequence: CASSLAPGGKWNRSPLHF.

The CDR3 is CASSPTGSTNEKLFF. J is TRBJ1-4 and V is TRBV4-1. Germline CDR1 MGHRA, CDR2 YSYEKL. There are 15 residues in the CDR3.

The chain has TRBV5-1 and TRBJ2-7; no DNA is available, so the TRBD2 call from TCRdb remains unchecked. This CDR3 contains 16 residues. Germline CDR1 reads SGHRS; CDR2 reads YFSETQ. The CDR3 loop is CASRRTSGGVTYEQYF.

The rearrangement uses TRBV28 and TRBJ2-7; lacking DNA, the TRBD1 call made by TCRdb goes unchecked. Germline V gene lookup returns CDR1 MDHEN and CDR2 SYDVKM. The CDR3 is made up of 13 amino acids. The chain's CDR3 is CASSPGQGLEQYF.

The chain is built from TRBV7-2 and TRBJ2-7; the TCRdb call, TRBD1, lacks DNA for checking. The CDR3 is 16 residues long. Looked up from germline, CDR1 is SGHTA and CDR2 is FQGNSA. The CDR3 reads CASSWRRAGGFYEQYF.

V usage is TRBV6-5 and J usage is TRBJ2-7; with no DNA, the TCRdb D assignment of TRBD1 cannot be verified. From germline, CDR1 is MNHEY and CDR2 SVGAGI. The CDR3 has 13 amino acids. The CDR3 loop is CASSYSTGQTAYF.